This T cell receptor beta chain comes out of a study of CD8 T cell repertoires and HIV-1 epitope variants. Background on the study: T cells were stimulated with Twenty-five Gag and Nef peptides separately. A roughly 10-day culture received IL-2, IL-7 and IL-15 on days 3 and 7. Separate from the cultures, 1M uncultured T cells served as baseline.

CDR1 and CDR2 from the germline V gene are MDHEN and SYDVKM. V was clipped by 0 bases and J by 4 bases; unmatched bases: 9. CDR3 length: 17 residues. This clone appeared a few times. What it binds is unknown. Survey-depth immunoSEQ sequencing covered TCR beta CDR3 regions. Measured with immunoSEQ multiplex PCR; TCRdb has only the in-frame clones, and not every one. The data show about 5,600 clones, with 64% seen just once and about 40% held by the top ten. Sequenced: cultured CD8+ T cells derived from PBMCs. V gene TRBV28 combines with J gene TRBJ2-7; TRBD2 matches 10 bases. The TCR was taken from a male donor with HIV. The CDR3 loop is CASSLWGAGTSDYEQYF. Here the CDR3 DNA reads TGTGCCAGCAGTTTATGGGGTGCCGGGACTAGCGATTACGAGCAGTACTTC.